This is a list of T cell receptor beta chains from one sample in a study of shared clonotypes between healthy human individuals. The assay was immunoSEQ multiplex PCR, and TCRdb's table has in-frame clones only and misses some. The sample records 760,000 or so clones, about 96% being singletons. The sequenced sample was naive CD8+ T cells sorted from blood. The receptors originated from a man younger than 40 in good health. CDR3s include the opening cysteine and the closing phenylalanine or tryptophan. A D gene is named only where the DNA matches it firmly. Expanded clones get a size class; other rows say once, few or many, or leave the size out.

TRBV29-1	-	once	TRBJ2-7	CSVEVFRGAREQYF	TGCAGCGTTGAAGTTTTCCGGGGGGCGCGGGAGCAGTACTTC
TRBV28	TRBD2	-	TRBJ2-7	CASSLVVQLAGVNEQYF	TGTGCCAGCAGTTTAGTAGTCCAGCTAGCGGGAGTCAACGAGCAGTACTTC
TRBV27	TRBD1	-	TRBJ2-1	CASSQGDEQFF	TGTGCCAGCAGCCAGGGGGATGAGCAGTTCTTC
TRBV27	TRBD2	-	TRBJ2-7	CASSLQGLGGYEQYF	TGTGCCAGCAGTTTACAGGGACTAGGGGGCTACGAGCAGTACTTC
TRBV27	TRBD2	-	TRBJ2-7	CASSSGLAGDEQYF	TGTGCCAGCAGTTCCGGACTAGCGGGAGACGAGCAGTACTTC
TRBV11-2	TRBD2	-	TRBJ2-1	CASSSITSGPDNEQFF	TGTGCCAGCAGCTCCATAACTAGCGGGCCTGACAATGAGCAGTTCTTC
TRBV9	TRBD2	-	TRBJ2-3	CASSVGTRAGGTDTQYF	TGTGCCAGCAGCGTAGGGACCCGGGCGGGAGGTACAGATACGCAGTATTTT
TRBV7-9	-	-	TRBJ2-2	CASSSLGHQTGELFF	TGTGCCAGCAGCTCGTTGGGACATCAAACCGGGGAGCTGTTTTTT
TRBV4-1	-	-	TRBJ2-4	CASSHTAKNIQYF	TGCGCCAGCAGCCACACAGCCAAAAACATTCAGTACTTC
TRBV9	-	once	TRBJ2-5	CASSVAHNTQETQYF	TGTGCCAGCAGCGTAGCCCATAACACCCAAGAGACCCAGTACTTC
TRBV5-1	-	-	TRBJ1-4	CASSLTGSNEKLFF	TGCGCCAGCAGCTTAACAGGGTCGAATGAAAAACTGTTTTTT
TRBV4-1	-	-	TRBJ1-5	CASSLQDSDSNQPQHF	TGCGCCAGCAGCCTACAGGACTCCGATAGCAATCAGCCCCAGCATTTT
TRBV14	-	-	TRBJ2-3	CASSQELGSRTDTQYF	TGTGCCAGCAGCCAAGAATTGGGCTCCCGCACAGATACGCAGTATTTT
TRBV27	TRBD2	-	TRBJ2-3	CASSQTSGRAPDTQYF	TGTGCCAGCAGTCAGACTAGCGGGAGGGCCCCAGATACGCAGTATTTT
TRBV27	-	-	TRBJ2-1	CASGPGLREQFF	TGTGCCAGCGGTCCCGGCCTCAGGGAGCAGTTCTTC
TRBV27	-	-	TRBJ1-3	CASSLSPGSGNTIYF	TGTGCCAGCAGTTTAAGTCCGGGGTCCGGAAACACCATATATTTT
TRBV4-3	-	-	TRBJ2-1	CASSQGHLGGKEDEQFF	TGCGCCAGCAGCCAAGGGCACCTAGGGGGTAAGGAGGATGAGCAGTTCTTC
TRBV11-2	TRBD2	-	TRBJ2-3	CASSIDGLASTDTQYF	TGTGCCAGCAGCATCGATGGACTAGCAAGCACAGATACGCAGTATTTT
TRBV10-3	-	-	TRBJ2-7	CAISESNSLGFTYEQYF	TGTGCCATCAGTGAGTCGAACAGTCTCGGATTCACCTACGAGCAGTACTTC
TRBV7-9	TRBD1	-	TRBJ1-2	CASSLGGTGRHYGYTF	TGTGCCAGCAGCTTAGGGGGGACAGGGCGGCACTATGGCTACACCTTC
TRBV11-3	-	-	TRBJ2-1	CASSPGGGGPYNEQFF	TGTGCCAGCAGCCCCGGTGGGGGGGGGCCGTACAATGAGCAGTTCTTC
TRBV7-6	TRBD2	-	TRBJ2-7	CASSLESGRNYEQYF	TGTGCCAGCAGCTTAGAAAGCGGGAGGAACTACGAGCAGTACTTC
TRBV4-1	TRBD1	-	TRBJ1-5	CASSPGTGNSNQPQHF	TGCGCCAGCAGCCCAGGGACAGGGAATAGCAATCAGCCCCAGCATTTT
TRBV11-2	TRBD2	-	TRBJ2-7	CASSPVGQALAGVFYEQYF	TGTGCCAGCAGCCCGGTAGGGCAGGCCCTAGCGGGAGTTTTCTACGAGCAGTACTTC
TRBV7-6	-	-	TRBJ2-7	CASSFGADYEQYF	TGTGCCAGCAGCTTCGGAGCGGATTACGAGCAGTACTTC
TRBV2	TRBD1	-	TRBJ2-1	CASSKGPGTVNEQFF	TGTGCCAGCAGCAAAGGGCCCGGGACAGTTAATGAGCAGTTCTTC
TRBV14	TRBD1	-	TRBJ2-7	CASSAGTGSYEQYF	TGTGCCAGCAGCGCCGGGACAGGGTCGTACGAGCAGTACTTC
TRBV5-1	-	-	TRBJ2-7	CASAMRWAYEQYF	TGCGCCAGCGCCATGAGGTGGGCCTACGAGCAGTACTTC
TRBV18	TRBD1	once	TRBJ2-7	CASSPERQGIKYLTYEQYF	TGTGCCAGCTCACCAGAGAGACAGGGAATAAAATACCTAACCTACGAGCAGTACTTC
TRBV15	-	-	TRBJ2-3	CATSRDRTDTQYF	TGTGCCACCAGCAGAGATCGAACAGATACGCAGTATTTT
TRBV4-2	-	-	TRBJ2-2	CASSQEAGATTGELFF	TGTGCCAGCAGCCAAGAGGCAGGCGCTACCACCGGGGAGCTGTTTTTT
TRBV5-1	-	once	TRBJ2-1	CASSLLSALASRGDEQFF	TGCGCCAGCAGCTTGCTCTCAGCACTAGCTTCACGTGGCGATGAGCAGTTCTTC
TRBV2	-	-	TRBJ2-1	CASTARGSYNEQFF	TGTGCCAGCACCGCTCGCGGTTCCTACAATGAGCAGTTCTTC
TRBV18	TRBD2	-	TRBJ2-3	CASSSAGLALTDTQYF	TGTGCCAGCTCATCGGCTGGACTAGCGCTCACAGATACGCAGTATTTT
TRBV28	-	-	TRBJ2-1	CASSLTNNEQFF	TGTGCCAGCAGTTTGACCAACAATGAGCAGTTCTTC
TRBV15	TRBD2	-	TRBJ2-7	CATSNPPGLASYEQYF	TGTGCCACCAGCAATCCTCCGGGACTAGCTTCCTACGAGCAGTACTTC
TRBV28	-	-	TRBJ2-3	CASSLNPGTDTQYF	TGTGCCAGCAGTTTAAACCCAGGGACAGATACGCAGTATTTT
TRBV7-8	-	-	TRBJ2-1	CASSLEGEYNEQFF	TGTGCCAGCAGCTTAGAGGGAGAGTACAATGAGCAGTTCTTC
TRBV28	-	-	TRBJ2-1	CASSFSGSVNEQFF	TGTGCCAGCAGTTTCTCCGGGTCCGTAAATGAGCAGTTCTTC
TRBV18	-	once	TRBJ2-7	CASSPVPGTSSYEQYF	TGTGCCAGCTCACCCGTACCCGGGACATCCTCCTACGAGCAGTACTTC